This TCR beta chain was captured by sequencing in a study of blood T cell repertoires in COVID-19. The wider study: Acute-phase and convalescent COVID-19 samples originated in the United States, Italy and Spain. Nucleic acid was either cDNA or gDNA, and it came from T cells, B-cell-depleted T cells, or PBMCs.

As originally analysed: Using reference gene primer amplification, nucleated cell counts were estimated. Sequencing was performed with immunoSEQ multiplex PCR; in TCRdb, only in-frame clones are kept and a portion is missing. V and J calls and clone size are those listed in that table; D and trimming were worked out from the DNA. The repertoire holds about 200,000 clones, with around 90% as singletons. Germline CDR1 SGHNT, CDR2 YYREEE (reference sequence). V dropped 4 bases and J dropped 6 bases, with 11 bases sitting between them. The CDR3 consists of 13 residues. The clonotype originates from a man in his forties with acute or convalescent COVID-19. Sequenced: peripheral blood. The genes are TRBV5-4 and TRBJ2-1; D gene ambiguous. The CDR3 nucleotides are TGTGCCAGCAGCCCCATTGGGCCCAATGAGCAGTTCTTC. Translated, it gives CASSPIGPNEQFF.